The next 13 T cell receptor beta chains were all read from a single sample in a study of cytomegalovirus exposure and HLA in healthy donors. PCR used 60 Vbeta primers and 13 Jbeta primers. Repertoires were generated with immunoSEQ multiplex PCR, while TCRdb's copy carries only in-frame clones and drops some. This sample has about 83,000 clones; under 80% occur once, and the top ten carry under 7%. Sequencing used PBMCs. These receptors were obtained from a young man in good health and CMV-seropositive.

The table lists this clone with a count of one. The chain uses TRBV10-3 and TRBJ2-7, with D maybe TRBD2 (5 bases). This CDR3 spans 12 amino acids. Trimming left V 11 bases short and J 3 bases short, with 14 bases between. CDR1 is ENHRY, CDR2 SYGVKD, per germline. In DNA form, the CDR3 reads TGTGCCTCCCTAGGCAGCGGCTACGAGCAGTACTTC. Its translation is CASLGSGYEQYF.

The rearrangement uses TRBV6-5 and TRBJ2-2, with 7 bases that match TRBD2. Germline V gene data show CDR1 as MNHEY and CDR2 as SVGAGI. This CDR3 is 15 amino acids long. V was clipped by 2 bases and J by 5 bases; unmatched bases: 5. The chain's CDR3 is CASSYVGGPTGELFF. The CDR3 DNA sequence: TGTGCCAGCAGTTACGTGGGAGGGCCTACCGGGGAGCTGTTTTTT.

The CDR3 DNA sequence: TGTGCCAGCAGATCTATTAGCGGGAGCTCCTACGAGCAGTACTTC. Translation gives CASRSISGSSYEQYF. The rearrangement joins TRBV5-4 to TRBJ2-7; 9 bases fit TRBD2. CDR3 length equals 15 residues. Trimming removed 5 bases from V and 0 bases from J; junction bases left unmatched: 6. CDR1 is SGHNT, CDR2 YYREEE, per germline (reference sequence). The variable domain in full, completed from reference TRBV5-4 and TRBJ2-7, reads ETGVTQSPTHLIKTRGQQVTLRCSSQSGHNTVSWYQQALGQGPQFIFQYYREEENGRGNFPPRFSGLQFPNYSSELNVNALELDDSALYLCASRSISGSSYEQYFGPGTRLTVT.

The chain has TRBV5-1 and TRBJ1-4; perhaps TRBD1 as D (6 bases). With 5 bases removed from V and 4 bases from J, the gap between germline ends came to 9 bases. Germline V gene lookup returns CDR1 SGHRS and CDR2 YFSETQ. This CDR3 has 13 residues. CDR3 nucleotides: TGCGCCAGCAGACCAGGGGTTAATGAAAAACTGTTTTTT. This codes for CASRPGVNEKLFF.

The genes are TRBV7-3 and TRBJ1-5, with 9 bases matching TRBD1. Trimming cost V 5 bases and J 7 bases; bases outside gene matches: 3. CDR1 and CDR2 (germline): SGHTA, FQGTGA. The CDR3 consists of 13 residues. DNA of the CDR3: TGTGCCAGCAGCCATGACAGGGGGCAGCCCCAGCATTTT. It codes for CASSHDRGQPQHF. Looking up the rest from reference TRBV7-3 and TRBJ1-5 gives the full variable domain: GAGVSQTPSNKVTEKGKYVELRCDPISGHTALYWYRQSLGQGPEFLIYFQGTGAADDSGLPNDRFFAVRPEGSVSTLKIQRTERGDSAVYLCASSHDRGQPQHFGDGTRLSIL.

V gene TRBV5-4 combines with J gene TRBJ2-2, with 10 bases lining up with TRBD2. V dropped 3 bases and J dropped 4; count of bases not matched to a gene: 3. The CDR3 covers 15 residues. Germline lookup yields CDR1 SGHNT and CDR2 YYREEE (reference sequence). CDR3 in amino acids: CASSSGLAVTGELFF. In nucleotides, the CDR3 is TGTGCCAGCAGCTCAGGACTAGCGGTCACCGGGGAGCTGTTTTTT.

The V call is TRBV2, the J call TRBJ1-5; TRBD1 agrees at 7 bases. CDR1 is SNHLY and CDR2 is FYNNEI in the germline V gene. The ends lost 8 bases at V and 4 bases at J; junction bases unmatched: 8. The CDR3 has 14 amino acids. CDR3 nucleotide sequence: TGTGCCAGCGGCAGGGACAGCCGAAATCAGCCCCAGCATTTT. It is translated as CASGRDSRNQPQHF.

This clone was detected only a few times. V and J are TRBV9 and TRBJ1-3, with TRBD1 matching 7 bases. Germline CDR1 is SGDLS and CDR2 is YYNGEE. The CDR3 runs to 15 residues. The ends lost 3 bases at V and 1 base at J; junction bases unmatched: 4. The CDR3 here is CASSDYRGSGNTIYF. The CDR3 DNA sequence: TGTGCCAGCAGCGACTACAGGGGTTCTGGAAACACCATATATTTT. Together with reference TRBV9 and TRBJ1-3, the CDR3 gives the full variable domain: DSGVTQTPKHLITATGQRVTLRCSPRSGDLSVYWYQQSLDQGLQFLIQYYNGEERAKGNILERFSAQQFPDLHSELNLSSLELGDSALYFCASSDYRGSGNTIYFGEGSWLTVV.

The V call is TRBV29-1, the J call TRBJ2-7, with D tentatively TRBD1 (6 bases). The CDR3 has 13 amino acids. V was cut by 6 bases and J by 4 bases, with 16 bases left in between. Germline V gives CDR1 SQVTM, CDR2 ANQGSEA. The chain's CDR3 is CSVTGQRRYEQYF. Written as DNA, the CDR3 is TGCAGCGTGACCGGACAGAGACGATACGAGCAGTACTTC.

CDR3 sequence reads: CASSPTGYTGELFF. For the CDR3, the DNA is TGTGCCAGCTCACCAACAGGGTACACCGGGGAGCTGTTTTTT. The chain carries TRBV18 and TRBJ2-2; D is possibly TRBD1 (6 bases). This CDR3 is built from 14 residues. Germline values: CDR1 KGHSH, CDR2 LQKENI. V lost 2 bases and J 3 bases, leaving 7 bases between the germline ends. The full variable domain, in which reference TRBV18 and TRBJ2-2 provide the parts outside the CDR3, is NAGVMQNPRHLVRRRGQEARLRCSPMKGHSHVYWYRQLPEEGLKFMVYLQKENIIDESGMPKERFSAEFPKEGPSILRIQQVVRGDSAAYFCASSPTGYTGELFFGEGSRLTVL.

This clone was found once. The V call is TRBV7-9, the J call TRBJ2-1, with D possibly matching TRBD1 (5 bases). V lost 6 bases and J lost 7, with 13 bases in between. The germline V gene has CDR1 SEHNR and CDR2 FQNEAQ (reference sequence). The CDR3 length is 13 residues. CDR3 sequence reads: CASRLSTENEQFF. Written as DNA, the CDR3 is TGTGCCAGCAGACTATCGACAGAAAATGAGCAGTTCTTC.

This chain joins TRBV10-3 and TRBJ2-3, with a tentative D call TRBD2 (5 bases). The CDR3 length is 16 residues. Germline-derived CDR1 and CDR2 are ENHRY and SYGVKD. Trimming left V 0 bases short and J 4 bases short, with 14 bases between. This CDR3 reads CAISESSGRVADTQYF. The CDR3 DNA is TGTGCCATCAGTGAGTCATCTGGGCGGGTGGCAGATACGCAGTATTTT.

The V and J genes are TRBV10-2 and TRBJ2-3; TRBD1 is a possible D gene (5 bases). CDR1 WSHSY and CDR2 SAAADI come from the germline V gene. There are 14 residues in the CDR3. V was pared by 6 bases and J by 6 bases, with 16 bases between. The CDR3 DNA follows: TGCGCCAGCAGGCAGGGCTCCGTGACGGATACGCAGTATTTT. Translated: CASRQGSVTDTQYF.